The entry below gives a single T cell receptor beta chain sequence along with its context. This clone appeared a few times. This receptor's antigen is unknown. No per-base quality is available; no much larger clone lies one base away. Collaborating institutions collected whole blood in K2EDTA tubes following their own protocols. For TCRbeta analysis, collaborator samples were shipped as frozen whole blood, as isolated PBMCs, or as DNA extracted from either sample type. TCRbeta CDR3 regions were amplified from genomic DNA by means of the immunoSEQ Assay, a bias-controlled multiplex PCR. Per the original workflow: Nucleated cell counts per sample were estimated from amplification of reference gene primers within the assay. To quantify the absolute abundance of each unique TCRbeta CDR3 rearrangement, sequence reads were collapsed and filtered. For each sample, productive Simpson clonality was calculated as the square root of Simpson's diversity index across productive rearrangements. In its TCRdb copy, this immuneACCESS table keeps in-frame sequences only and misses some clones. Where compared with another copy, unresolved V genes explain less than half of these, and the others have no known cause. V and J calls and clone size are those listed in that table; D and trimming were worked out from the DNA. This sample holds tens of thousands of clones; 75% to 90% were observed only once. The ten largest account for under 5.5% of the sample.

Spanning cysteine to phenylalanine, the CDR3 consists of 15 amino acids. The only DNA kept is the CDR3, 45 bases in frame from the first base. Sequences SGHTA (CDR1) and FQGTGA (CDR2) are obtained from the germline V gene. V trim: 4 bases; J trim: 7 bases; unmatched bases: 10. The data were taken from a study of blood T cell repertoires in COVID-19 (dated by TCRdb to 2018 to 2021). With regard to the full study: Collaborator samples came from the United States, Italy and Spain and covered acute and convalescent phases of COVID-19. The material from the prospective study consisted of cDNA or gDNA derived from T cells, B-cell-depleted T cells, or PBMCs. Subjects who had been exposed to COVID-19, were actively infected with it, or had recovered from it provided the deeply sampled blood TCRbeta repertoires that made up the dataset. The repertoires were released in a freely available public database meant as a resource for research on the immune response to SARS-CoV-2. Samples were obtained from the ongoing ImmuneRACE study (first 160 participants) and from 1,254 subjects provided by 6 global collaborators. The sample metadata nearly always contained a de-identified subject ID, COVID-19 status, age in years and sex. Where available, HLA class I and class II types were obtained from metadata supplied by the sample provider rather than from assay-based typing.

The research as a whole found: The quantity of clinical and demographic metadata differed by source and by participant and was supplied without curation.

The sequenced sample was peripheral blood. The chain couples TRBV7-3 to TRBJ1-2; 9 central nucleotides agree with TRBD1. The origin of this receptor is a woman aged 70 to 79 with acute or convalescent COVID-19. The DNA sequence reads TGTGCCAGCAGCTATGACTACCGGGACAGGGCTGGCTACACCTTC. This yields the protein CASSYDYRDRAGYTF.